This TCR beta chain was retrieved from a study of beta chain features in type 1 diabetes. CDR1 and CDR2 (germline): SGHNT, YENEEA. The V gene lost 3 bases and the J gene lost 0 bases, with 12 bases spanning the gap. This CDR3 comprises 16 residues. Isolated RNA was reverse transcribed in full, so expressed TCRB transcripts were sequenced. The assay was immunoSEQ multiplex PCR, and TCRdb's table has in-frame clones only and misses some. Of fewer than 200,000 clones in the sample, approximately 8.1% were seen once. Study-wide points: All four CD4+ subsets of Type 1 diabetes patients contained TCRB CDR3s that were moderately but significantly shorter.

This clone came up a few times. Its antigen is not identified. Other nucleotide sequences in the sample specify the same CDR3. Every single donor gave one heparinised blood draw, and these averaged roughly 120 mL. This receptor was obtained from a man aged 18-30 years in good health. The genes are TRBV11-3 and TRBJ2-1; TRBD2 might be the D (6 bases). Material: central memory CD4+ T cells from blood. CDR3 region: CASSLDGGSSYNEQFF. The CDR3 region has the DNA TGTGCCAGCAGCTTGGACGGAGGGAGCTCCTACAATGAGCAGTTCTTC.